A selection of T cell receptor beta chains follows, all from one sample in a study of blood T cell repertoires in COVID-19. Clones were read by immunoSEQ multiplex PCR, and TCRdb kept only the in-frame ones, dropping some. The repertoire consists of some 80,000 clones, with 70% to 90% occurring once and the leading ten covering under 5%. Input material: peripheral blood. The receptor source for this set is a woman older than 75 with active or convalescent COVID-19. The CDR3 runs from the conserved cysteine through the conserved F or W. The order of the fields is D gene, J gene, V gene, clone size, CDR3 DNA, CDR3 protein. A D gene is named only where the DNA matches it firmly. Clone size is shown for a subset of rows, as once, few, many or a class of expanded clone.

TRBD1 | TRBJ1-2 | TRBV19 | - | TGTGCCAGTAGTATTGGGGGACAGGGGATCTATGGCTACACCTTC | CASSIGGQGIYGYTF
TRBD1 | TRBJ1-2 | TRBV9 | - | TGTGCCAGCAGCGCCGGGACAGGCCTTAACTATGGCTACACCTTC | CASSAGTGLNYGYTF
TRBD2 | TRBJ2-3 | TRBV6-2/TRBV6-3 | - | TGTGCCAGCAGCCCCGCTCCCGGGACTAGGGGCACAGATACGCAGTATTTT | CASSPAPGTRGTDTQYF
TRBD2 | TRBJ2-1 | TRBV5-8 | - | TGTGCCAGCAGCCCCCGGAGCGGGAAACATACCTACAATGAGCAGTTCTTC | CASSPRSGKHTYNEQFF
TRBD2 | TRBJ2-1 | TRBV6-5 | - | TGTGCCAGCAGTTACTTGGGGGTAGCGGGAAATGAGCAGTTCTTC | CASSYLGVAGNEQFF
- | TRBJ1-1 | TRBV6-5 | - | TGTGCCAGCAGTTACGGACGGACAGTGAACACTGAAGCTTTCTTT | CASSYGRTVNTEAFF
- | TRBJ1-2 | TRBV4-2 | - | TGTGCCAGCAGCCAAGACCGACAGAGCCTCTATGGCTACACCTTC | CASSQDRQSLYGYTF
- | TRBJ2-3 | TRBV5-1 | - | TGCGCCAGCAGCTTGTTGGGGGCTGAGGATACGCAGTATTTT | CASSLLGAEDTQYF
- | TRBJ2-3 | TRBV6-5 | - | TGTGCCCTTCGGGGGAGCACAGATACGCAGTATTTT | CALRGSTDTQYF
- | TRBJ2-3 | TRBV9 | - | TGTGCCAGCAGCGAGGGGTCAGATACGCAGTATTTT | CASSEGSDTQYF
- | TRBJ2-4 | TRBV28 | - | TGTGCCAGCAGTTTAGGGGGGGCCAAAAACATTCAGTACTTC | CASSLGGAKNIQYF
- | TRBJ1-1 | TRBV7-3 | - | TGTGCCAGCAGCTTAGGTGGACACCCGAACACTGAAGCTTTCTTT | CASSLGGHPNTEAFF
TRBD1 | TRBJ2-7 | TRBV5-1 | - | TGCGCCAGCAGCTTCCGGGACAGGCCTCTCGAGCAGTACTTC | CASSFRDRPLEQYF
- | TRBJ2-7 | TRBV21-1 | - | TGTGCCATCAAACGGGGGGGAGGCCCATCCTACGAGCAGTACTTC | CAIKRGGGPSYEQYF
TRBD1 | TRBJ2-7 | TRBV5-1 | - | TGCGCCAGCAGTCGGGACAGTTACGAGCAGTACTTC | CASSRDSYEQYF
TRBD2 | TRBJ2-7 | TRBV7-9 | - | TGTGCCAGCAGCCAAACCGGGACTAGCGGGAGGGCGGGTTACGAGCAGTACTTC | CASSQTGTSGRAGYEQYF
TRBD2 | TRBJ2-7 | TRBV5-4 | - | TGTGCCAGCAGCTTGGGGTCAAGCGGGATCGCCTACGAGCAGTACTTC | CASSLGSSGIAYEQYF
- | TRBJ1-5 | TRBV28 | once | TGTGCCAGCAGTTTATCGGGGGTTATCAATCAGCCCCAGCATTTT | CASSLSGVINQPQHF
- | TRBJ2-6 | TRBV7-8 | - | TGTGCCAGCAGCCCCCCCTGGGGCGCCGGGGCCAACGTCCTGACTTTC | CASSPPWGAGANVLTF
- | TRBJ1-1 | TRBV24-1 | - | TGTGCCACCAGTGATTTAAGGGACATGAACACTGAAGCTTTCTTT | CATSDLRDMNTEAFF
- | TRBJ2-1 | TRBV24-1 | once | TGTGCCACCAGTGCCCAATACAATGAGCAGTTCTTC | CATSAQYNEQFF
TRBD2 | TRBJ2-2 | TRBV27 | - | TGTGCCAGCAGTTTAAAGGGTAGCGGGGGTACGAACACCGGGGAGCTGTTTTTT | CASSLKGSGGTNTGELFF
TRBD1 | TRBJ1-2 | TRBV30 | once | TGTGCCTATTCAGGGGGTTGGGACTATGGCTACACCTTC | CAYSGGWDYGYTF
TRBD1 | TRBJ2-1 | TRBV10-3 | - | TGTGCCATCAGTGGGACAGGCTACTACAATGAGCAGTTCTTC | CAISGTGYYNEQFF
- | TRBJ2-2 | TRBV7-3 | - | TGTGCCAGCAGACTTACTAGGAACACCGGGGAGCTGTTTTTT | CASRLTRNTGELFF
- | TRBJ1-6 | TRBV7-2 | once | TGTGCCAGCAGTTTGAGCGGGGCCCATCTCCCTTCACCCCTCCACTTT | CASSLSGAHLPSPLHF
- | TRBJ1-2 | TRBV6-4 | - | TGTGCCAGCAGTGAGGAGGGGCTGGGCTATGGCTACACCTTC | CASSEEGLGYGYTF
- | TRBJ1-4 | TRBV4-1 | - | TGCGCCAGCAGCCAAGGACTAGGAGAGGGGAATGAAAAACTGTTTTTT | CASSQGLGEGNEKLFF
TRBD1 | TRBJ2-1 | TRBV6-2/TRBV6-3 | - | TGTGCCAGCAGCCGAGAGGGACAGGGGCACAATGAGCAGTTCTTC | CASSREGQGHNEQFF
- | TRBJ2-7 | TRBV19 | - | TGTGCCAGTAGTATCGGCGGTTCCTACGAGCAGTACTTC | CASSIGGSYEQYF
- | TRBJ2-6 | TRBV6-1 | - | TGTGCCAGCAGTGACAGATTCTCTGGGGCCAACGTCCTGACTTTC | CASSDRFSGANVLTF
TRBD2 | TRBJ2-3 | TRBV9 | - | TGTGCCAGCAGCGTAAGTCCGGGAGGGACAGATACGCAGTATTTT | CASSVSPGGTDTQYF
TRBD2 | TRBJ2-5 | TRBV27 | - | TGTGCCAGCAGTCCCGCCGGGACTAGCGGACAAGAGACCCAGTACTTC | CASSPAGTSGQETQYF
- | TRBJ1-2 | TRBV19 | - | TGTGCCAGTAGTATAAGGGAAGGGACTTACTATGGCTACACCTTC | CASSIREGTYYGYTF
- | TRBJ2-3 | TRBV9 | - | TGTGCCAGCAGCGTATCGGCGGGGTCAAAAGATACGCAGTATTTT | CASSVSAGSKDTQYF
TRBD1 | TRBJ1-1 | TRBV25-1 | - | TGTGCCAGCAGTGAAGGACAGGGGCATGAAGCTTTCTTT | CASSEGQGHEAFF
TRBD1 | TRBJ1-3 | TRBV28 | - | TGTGCCAGCAGTGGTCCGGGACAGGGAGCTGGAAACACCATATATTTT | CASSGPGQGAGNTIYF
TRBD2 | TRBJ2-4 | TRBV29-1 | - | TGCAGCGTCTCGAACGGGGGGGCCTCAAACATTCAGTACTTC | CSVSNGGASNIQYF
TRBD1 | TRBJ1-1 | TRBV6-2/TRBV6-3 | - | TGTGCCAGCAGTTGGCGACAGGGGCGCACTGAAGCTTTCTTT | CASSWRQGRTEAFF
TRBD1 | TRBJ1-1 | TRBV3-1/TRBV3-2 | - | TGTGCCAGCAGCCCGTACCGGGACAGGGAAAACACTGAAGCTTTCTTT | CASSPYRDRENTEAFF
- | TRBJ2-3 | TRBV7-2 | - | TGTGCCAGCAGCTCCAGGGAGGTTTCAGATACGCAGTATTTT | CASSSREVSDTQYF
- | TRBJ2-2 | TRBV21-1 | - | TGTGCCAGCAGCCCCGGGAGGACGCCGACCGGGGAGCTGTTTTTT | CASSPGRTPTGELFF
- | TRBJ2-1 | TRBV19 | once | TGTGCCAGTGGAGAAGGGGCTGGGTTGAGCGTCGATGAGCAGTTCTTC | CASGEGAGLSVDEQFF
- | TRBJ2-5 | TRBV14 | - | TGTGCCAGCAGCCACCGGGGTCGGGGAGAGACCCAGTACTTC | CASSHRGRGETQYF
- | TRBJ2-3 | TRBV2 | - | TGTGCCAGCAGTCCACAGGGTTTTGCAGATACGCAGTATTTT | CASSPQGFADTQYF
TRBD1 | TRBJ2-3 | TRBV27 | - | TGTGCCAGCAAGCGACAGGGCGCAGATACGCAGTATTTT | CASKRQGADTQYF
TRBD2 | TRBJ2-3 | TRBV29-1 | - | TGCAGCGTTGAAGGGAGTAGCGGGAGAGCAGATACGCAGTATTTT | CSVEGSSGRADTQYF
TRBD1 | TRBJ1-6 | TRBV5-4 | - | TGTGCCAGCAGCTTATCAGGGGGCCGGTCACCCCTCCACTTT | CASSLSGGRSPLHF
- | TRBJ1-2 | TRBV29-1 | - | TGCAGCGCCGCGACCGTTCAAGGGGGTGGCTACACCTTC | CSAATVQGGGYTF